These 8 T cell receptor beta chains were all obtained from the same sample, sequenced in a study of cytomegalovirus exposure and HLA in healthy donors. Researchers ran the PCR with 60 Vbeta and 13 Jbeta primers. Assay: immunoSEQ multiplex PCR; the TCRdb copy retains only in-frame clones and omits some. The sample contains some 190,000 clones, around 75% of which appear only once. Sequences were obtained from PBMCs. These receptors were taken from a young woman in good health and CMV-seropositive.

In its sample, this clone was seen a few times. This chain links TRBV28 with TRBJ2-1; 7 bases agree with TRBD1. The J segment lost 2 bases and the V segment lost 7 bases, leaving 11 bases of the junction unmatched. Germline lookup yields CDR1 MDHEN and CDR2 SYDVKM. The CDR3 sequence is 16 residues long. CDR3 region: CASMGRTGGTYNEQFF. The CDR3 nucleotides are TGTGCCAGCATGGGGCGGACAGGAGGAACCTACAATGAGCAGTTCTTC.

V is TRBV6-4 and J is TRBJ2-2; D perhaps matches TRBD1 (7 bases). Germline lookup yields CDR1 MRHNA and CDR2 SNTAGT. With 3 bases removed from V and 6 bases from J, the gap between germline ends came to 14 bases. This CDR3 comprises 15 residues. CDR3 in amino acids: CASSDQSRGAGELFF. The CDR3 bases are TGTGCCAGCAGTGATCAGTCCAGGGGGGCCGGGGAGCTGTTTTTT.

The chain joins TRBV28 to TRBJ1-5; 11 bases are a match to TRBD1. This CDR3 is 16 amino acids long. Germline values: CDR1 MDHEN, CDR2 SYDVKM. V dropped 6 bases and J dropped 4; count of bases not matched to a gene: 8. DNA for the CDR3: TGTGCCAGCAGAACCGTGGGGACAGGGGGGAATCAGCCCCAGCATTTT. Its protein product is CASRTVGTGGNQPQHF.

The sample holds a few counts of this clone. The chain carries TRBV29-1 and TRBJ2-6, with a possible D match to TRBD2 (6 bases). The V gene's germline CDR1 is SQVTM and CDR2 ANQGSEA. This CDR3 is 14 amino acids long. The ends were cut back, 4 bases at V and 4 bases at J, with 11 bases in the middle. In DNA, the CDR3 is TGCAGCGTTGTGCCGGGGGACGGGGCCAACGTCCTGACTTTC. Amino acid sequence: CSVVPGDGANVLTF.

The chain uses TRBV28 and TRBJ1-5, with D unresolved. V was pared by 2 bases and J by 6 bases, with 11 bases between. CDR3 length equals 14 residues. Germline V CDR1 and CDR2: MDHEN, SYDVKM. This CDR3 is CASSLTREGQPQHF. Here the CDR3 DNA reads TGTGCCAGCAGTTTAACCCGGGAGGGTCAGCCCCAGCATTTT.

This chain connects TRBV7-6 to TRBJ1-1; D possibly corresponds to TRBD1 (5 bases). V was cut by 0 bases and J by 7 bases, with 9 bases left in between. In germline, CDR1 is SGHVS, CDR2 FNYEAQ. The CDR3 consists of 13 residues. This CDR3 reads CASSLAGGGEAFF. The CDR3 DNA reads TGTGCCAGCAGCTTAGCTGGGGGAGGTGAAGCTTTCTTT.

The CDR3 DNA sequence: TGTGCCAGCAGTGATCCGGGACAGGGGGTGAGGACTAATGAAAAACTGTTTTTT. As protein: CASSDPGQGVRTNEKLFF. J is TRBJ1-4 and V is TRBV6-1; TRBD1 agrees at 11 bases. In germline, CDR1 is MNHNS, CDR2 SASEGT. The CDR3 length is 18 residues. The trim removed 3 bases at V and 2 bases at J, leaving 8 bases unmatched.

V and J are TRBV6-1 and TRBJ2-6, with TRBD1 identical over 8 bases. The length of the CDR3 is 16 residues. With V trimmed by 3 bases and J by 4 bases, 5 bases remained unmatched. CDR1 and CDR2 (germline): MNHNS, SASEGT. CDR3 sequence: CASSEQGAGGANVLTF. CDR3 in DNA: TGTGCCAGCAGTGAGCAGGGGGCGGGGGGGGCCAACGTCCTGACTTTC.